The next 17 T cell receptor beta chains were all read from a single sample in a study of tumor-infiltrating lymphocytes in primary liver carcinoma. With a constant-region primer, TCR beta cDNA was made from 450 to 550 ng of total RNA. Library construction for TCR beta comprised three nested multiplex PCR rounds performed with slightly modified ARM-PCR. The study ran its first two PCR rounds for about 11 cycles each, using TRBV1-TRBV30 forward primers and a C-beta reverse primer. TCRdb redid the calling of the multiplex PCR reads with MiXCR, one entry per CDR3 protein. The sample shows 90,000 to 100,000 distinct CDR3 sequences, roughly 69% of them seen only once. Investigators took RNA and DNA out together from about 21-30 mg of unsorted bulk tissue. The source material was liver tumor tissue from sampling region 5. As for subset: tumor region T5, tumor centre. These receptors were obtained from a woman in her fifties or sixties with primary liver carcinoma and hepatitis B virus infection.

Concerning this clonotype: A read error may produce the germline difference seen at one junction end. The rearrangement links TRBV12-3 or TRBV12-4 to TRBJ2-3, with 9 bases that match TRBD1. This CDR3 has 15 amino acids. CDR3 protein: CASRPGTGIRDTRYF. The CDR3 coding sequence is TGTGCCAGTAGGCCCGGGACAGGGATTAGAGATACGCGGTATTTT.

Within the sample, this clonotype is medium-sized. The chain combines TRBV11-2 with TRBJ2-1; D is undetermined. V lost 0 bases and J 5 bases, leaving 8 bases between the germline ends. The CDR3 has 14 residues. Germline lookup yields CDR1 SGHAT and CDR2 FQNNGV. CDR3 residues: CASSLERTNNEQFF. In DNA form, the CDR3 reads TGTGCCAGCAGCTTAGAACGGACGAACAATGAGCAGTTCTTC.

Worth noting for this clonotype: A much larger clonotype is one base distant, so this may be a read error. The chain combines TRBV5-4 with TRBJ2-1, with 11 bases that match TRBD2. Per the germline V gene, CDR1 is SGHNT and CDR2 is YYREEE (reference sequence). The CDR3 runs 15 residues. The CDR3 DNA is TGTGCCAGCAGCTCCGGGACTAGCGGATACAATAAGCAGTTCTTC. As protein: CASSSGTSGYNKQFF.

Of note for this clonotype: A clone one base away is much larger, so this may be a read error. The V gene is TRBV12-3 or TRBV12-4, the J gene TRBJ2-1, with D hard to call. The CDR3 is 11 residues long. The CDR3 spells CASSVGGERFF. In nucleotides, the CDR3 is TGTGCCAGCAGTGTGGGTGGCGAGCGGTTCTTC.

In this sample, this clonotype is medium-sized (0.01 to 0.1%). This rearrangement joins TRBV28 to TRBJ1-1; D is undetermined. The CDR3 runs to 11 residues. Germline lookup yields CDR1 MDHEN and CDR2 SYDVKM. Trimming removed 2 bases from V and 6 bases from J, with 4 bases in between. CDR3 amino acids: CASSLSAEAFF. CDR3 coding DNA: TGTGCCAGCAGTTTAAGCGCTGAAGCTTTCTTT.

Notes on this clonotype: Since no conserved phenylalanine or tryptophan closes the CDR3, a read error is the likely cause. The chain recombines TRBV29-1 with TRBJ1-1; D is ambiguous. Germline CDR1 SQVTM, CDR2 ANQGSEA. Trimming stripped 8 bases from V and 7 bases from J, with 14 bases between. The CDR3 sequence is 11 residues long. In nucleotides, the CDR3 is TGCAGCATCAGCCGGGAGGTTGAAGCTTTCCTT. Its translation is CSISREVEAFL.

As concerns this clonotype: Relative to the germline gene, one junction end is altered; a read error may explain this. This chain links TRBV5-1 with TRBJ2-2; D unresolved. CDR3 length: 15 residues. Looked up from germline, CDR1 is SGHRS and CDR2 is YFSETQ. The CDR3 region has the DNA TGCGCCGGCAGCTTGCGTTTCCAGAACACCTGGGAGCTGTTTTTT. It codes for CAGSLRFQNTWELFF.

With respect to this clonotype: An end of the junction does not agree with germline; a read error may underlie this. The chain has TRBV11-3 and TRBJ2-1; no firm D call. This CDR3 is 11 amino acids long. Germline-derived CDR1 and CDR2 are SGHNT and YENEEA. The CDR3: CTSSLTGEQFF. The CDR3 DNA follows: TGTACCAGCAGCTTGACTGGTGAGCAGTTTTTC.

This chain uses TRBV10-3 with TRBJ1-2, with D possibly TRBD1 on 5 matching bases. With 3 bases removed from V and 6 bases from J, the gap between germline ends came to 14 bases. CDR1 ENHRY and CDR2 SYGVKD come from the germline V gene. The CDR3 has 14 residues. CDR3 coding DNA: TGTGCCATCAGTGACCGGGGGAGGGCTGATGGCTACACCTTC. Protein: CAISDRGRADGYTF.

This clonotype has ten or more counts. V and J are TRBV29-1 and TRBJ2-5, with D perhaps assigned TRBD1 or TRBD2 (6 bases each). This CDR3 has 12 residues. V was pared by 4 bases and J by 4 bases, with 10 bases between. The germline V gene encodes CDR1 SQVTM and CDR2 ANQGSEA. CDR3 amino acids: CSVGRGAETQYF. Here the CDR3 DNA reads TGCAGCGTTGGGAGGGGGGCAGAGACCCAGTACTTC.

This clonotype appeared once. No conserved phenylalanine or tryptophan ends this CDR3, so it is likely a read error. The DNA is omitted, as the CDR3 cannot be located on it reliably, and the CDR3 follows TCRdb's listing. V is TRBV12-3 or TRBV12-4 and J is TRBJ2-7; whether TRBD1, the table's D call, matches the DNA was not checked. The CDR3 sequence runs 13 residues, both termini included. The CDR3 region is CASSSSGDGGLYL.

About this clonotype: A junction end diverges from the germline sequence, so it may reflect a read error. The chain recombines TRBV5-1 with TRBJ1-3; D gene unclear. The germline V gene has CDR1 SGHRS and CDR2 YFSETQ. This CDR3 comprises 14 residues. The CDR3 DNA sequence: TGCGCTAGCAGATTGGTTGGCTCTGGAAACACCATATATTTT. This encodes CASRLVGSGNTIYF.

This clonotype was seen repeatedly, ten times or more. The rearrangement links TRBV29-1 to TRBJ2-3; TRBD2 matches 10 bases. CDR1 SQVTM and CDR2 ANQGSEA come from the germline V gene. V dropped 5 bases and J dropped 4; count of bases not matched to a gene: 3. The CDR3 loop spans 13 amino acids. In nucleotides, the CDR3 is TGCAGCGTTTCTAGCGGGAGTGCAGATACGCAGTATTTT. Protein: CSVSSGSADTQYF.

Note on this clonotype: Relative to the germline gene, one junction end is altered; a read error may explain this. The rearrangement joins TRBV6-5 to TRBJ1-1, with D uncertain. CDR1 and CDR2 from the germline V gene are MNHEY and SVGAGI. This CDR3 spans 15 amino acids. The CDR3 coding sequence is TGTGTCAGCAGTTACTCATTAAACATGAACGCTGAAGCTTTCTTT. Its translation is CVSSYSLNMNAEAFF.

This clonotype was picked up a small number of times. A much bigger clone sits one base away, suggesting this may be a read error. J is TRBJ2-2 and V is TRBV6-6, with D perhaps matching TRBD2 (5 bases). The germline CDR1 and CDR2 sequences are MNHNY and SVGAGI (reference sequence). This CDR3 spans 14 amino acids. The CDR3 protein is CASSLPGSTGKLFF. Here the CDR3 DNA reads TGTGCCAGCAGTCTTCCGGGTAGCACCGGGAAGCTGTTTTTT.

A word on this clonotype: Possible read error: a much larger clone is one base away. V is TRBV6-2 or TRBV6-3 and J is TRBJ2-2; D is possibly TRBD2 (6 bases). Between the trimmed V and J ends, which lost 8 bases and 9 bases, there was a span of 19 bases. The CDR3 is 14 residues long. CDR1 is MNHEY, CDR2 SVGEGT, per germline. The CDR3 sequence is CASRHGGAPRELFF. As DNA, the CDR3 is TGTGCCAGCCGGCATGGAGGGGCCCCCAGGGAGCTGTTTTTT.

About this clonotype: This could be a read error, since a much larger clone is one nucleotide away. This chain uses TRBV5-4 with TRBJ2-1; D remains ambiguous. The CDR3 sequence is 13 residues long. V gave up 1 base and J gave up 4 bases, with 6 bases separating them. Germline-derived CDR1 and CDR2 are SGHNT and YYREEE (reference sequence). The CDR3 here is CASSLTRYNEQFF. For the CDR3, the DNA is TGTGCCAGCAGCTTGACCCGGTACAATGAGCAGTTCTTC. The variable domain in full, completed from reference TRBV5-4 and TRBJ2-1, reads ETGVTQSPTHLIKTRGQQVTLRCSSQSGHNTVSWYQQALGQGPQFIFQYYREEENGRGNFPPRFSGLQFPNYSSELNVNALELDDSALYLCASSLTRYNEQFFGPGTRLTVL.